Shown below are 29 T cell receptor beta chains from a single sample sequenced in a study of blood T cell repertoires in COVID-19. TCRdb's copy holds only in-frame clones and misses some; the assay was immunoSEQ multiplex PCR. The sample shows 95,000 to 150,000 clones, 77% of them seen only once. Material for sequencing was peripheral blood. The receptors derive from a human donor in a cohort sampled during active COVID-19.

The rearrangement links TRBV5-1 to TRBJ2-6; 7 bases match TRBD1. V lost 2 bases and J lost 4; bases outside the gene matches: 3. Germline lookup yields CDR1 SGHRS and CDR2 YFSETQ. CDR3 length equals 15 residues. CDR3 DNA sequence: TGCGCCAGCAGCTTAGAGGGGGCAGGGGCCAACGTCCTGACTTTC. Residues: CASSLEGAGANVLTF.

CDR3 sequence (DNA): TGTGCCAGCAGCCGGGGAGGAGAGCAGTTCTTC. This translates into CASSRGGEQFF. The chain combines TRBV3-1 (or the pseudogene TRBV3-2) with TRBJ2-1; tentative D call: TRBD2 (6 bases). With 4 bases removed from V and 10 bases from J, the gap between germline ends came to 8 bases. The germline V gene encodes CDR1 LGHDT and CDR2 YNNKEL (reference sequence). The CDR3 is made up of 11 amino acids.

This chain joins TRBV27 and TRBJ1-3; D perhaps matches TRBD1 (5 bases). The V and J ends lost 1 base and 0 bases respectively, with 16 bases between them. Germline V gene data show CDR1 as MNHEY and CDR2 as SMNVEV (reference sequence). This CDR3 has 18 amino acids. CDR3: CASSLFSPGMVSGNTIYF. CDR3 DNA sequence: TGTGCCAGCAGTTTATTTTCGCCAGGGATGGTCTCTGGAAACACCATATATTTT.

The chain combines TRBV11-2 with TRBJ1-1; TRBD1 agrees at 7 bases. CDR3 length equals 11 residues. CDR1 is SGHAT and CDR2 is FQNNGV in the germline V gene. Unmatched junction bases numbered 1, after V lost 2 bases and J lost 10 bases. CDR3 protein: CASSLPGGAFF. In DNA form, the CDR3 reads TGTGCCAGCAGCTTACCAGGGGGAGCTTTCTTT.

The rearrangement links TRBV29-1 to TRBJ1-1; the D is unclear. V dropped 3 bases and J dropped 5 bases, with 10 bases sitting between them. Germline values: CDR1 SQVTM, CDR2 ANQGSEA. This CDR3 contains 12 residues. For the CDR3, the DNA is TGCAGCGTTGAGATTTCCGGGACTGAAGCTTTCTTT. This encodes CSVEISGTEAFF.

The chain recombines TRBV27 with TRBJ1-1, with D unclear. V was shortened by 5 bases and J by 0 bases, with 7 bases between the two germline ends. Germline V gives CDR1 MNHEY, CDR2 SMNVEV (reference sequence). The CDR3 length is 13 residues. Here the CDR3 reads CASSPGMNTEAFF. CDR3 bases: TGTGCCAGCAGTCCGGGGATGAACACTGAAGCTTTCTTT.

The rearrangement uses TRBV7-9 and TRBJ2-7, with 7 bases matching TRBD2. V dropped 4 bases and J dropped 1; count of bases not matched to a gene: 16. Germline loops: CDR1 SEHNR, CDR2 FQNEAQ (reference sequence). This CDR3 spans 18 amino acids. This CDR3 reads CASSSPPASGFNSYEQYF. CDR3 sequence (DNA): TGTGCCAGCAGCTCCCCCCCGGCTAGCGGATTCAATTCCTACGAGCAGTACTTC.

This clone was seen a handful of times. The V call is TRBV6-6, the J call TRBJ2-7; D may be TRBD1 (6 bases). The germline CDR1 and CDR2 sequences are MNHNY and SVGAGI (reference sequence). The length of the CDR3 is 15 residues. V was pared by 7 bases and J by 2 bases, with 18 bases between. In DNA form, the CDR3 reads TGTGCCAGCATCACACGGACAGAGGGCCCCTACGAGCAGTACTTC. Translation: CASITRTEGPYEQYF.

This clone was detected once. The V call is TRBV2, the J call TRBJ2-5, with TRBD2 matching over 10 bases. The CDR3 length is 16 residues. CDR1 is SNHLY, CDR2 FYNNEI, per germline. Unmatched junction bases numbered 15, after V lost 9 bases and J lost 5 bases. CDR3 DNA sequence: TGTGCCAGAAGGGGGCTAGCGGGAGTCGGGGGCGAGACCCAGTACTTC. Its protein is CARRGLAGVGGETQYF.

V and J are TRBV29-1 and TRBJ2-5; possible D gene TRBD2, 5 bases. Germline lookup yields CDR1 SQVTM and CDR2 ANQGSEA. Deletions cut 5 bases from V and 4 bases from J, with 17 bases between. CDR3 length: 14 residues. The CDR3 DNA reads as TGCAGCGTTCTTGAGGGCCGTGTGTTAGAGACCCAGTACTTC. It yields the protein CSVLEGRVLETQYF.

The rearrangement joins TRBV7-2 to TRBJ2-3; TRBD2 matches at 7 bases. Germline CDR1 and CDR2: SGHTA and FQGNSA. There are 16 residues in the CDR3. V shed 4 bases, J shed 4 bases, and the junction held 11 bases outside the gene matches. The CDR3 coding sequence is TGTGCCAGCAGCTCCCAGCGGCTAGCGGCGGCAGATACGCAGTATTTT. This translates into CASSSQRLAAADTQYF.

The chain couples TRBV6-5 to TRBJ1-5; no definite D call. This CDR3 region has 15 residues. V lost 8 bases and J lost 0, with 14 bases in between. Germline V lookup: CDR1 MNHEY, CDR2 SVGAGI. DNA of the CDR3: TGTGCCAGCGGGGAGGATTCCTATAGCAATCAGCCCCAGCATTTT. Its protein is CASGEDSYSNQPQHF.

This chain uses TRBV27 with TRBJ2-1; D might be TRBD2 (6 bases). Trimming removed 0 bases from V and 4 bases from J, with 25 bases in between. Germline loops: CDR1 MNHEY, CDR2 SMNVEV (reference sequence). The CDR3 totals 20 residues. The chain's CDR3 is CASSLSGSPPGGEGYNEQFF. The CDR3 region has the DNA TGTGCCAGCAGTTTATCGGGCTCCCCCCCTGGCGGGGAAGGATACAATGAGCAGTTCTTC.

The chain couples TRBV7-9 to TRBJ1-2, with TRBD1 identical over 9 bases. Germline V gene data show CDR1 as SEHNR and CDR2 as FQNEAQ (reference sequence). The CDR3 runs to 13 residues. V was clipped by 5 bases and J by 5 bases; unmatched bases: 3. This CDR3 is CASSAGQGYGYTF. Here the CDR3 DNA reads TGTGCCAGCAGCGCGGGACAGGGATATGGCTACACCTTC.

The chain is built from TRBV30 and TRBJ2-7; D perhaps matches TRBD2 (5 bases). V was trimmed by 2 bases and J by 3 bases, leaving 11 bases between them. The germline V gene has CDR1 GTSNPN and CDR2 SVGIG (reference sequence). This CDR3 comprises 13 residues. CDR3: CAWSLTRNYEQYF. CDR3 in DNA: TGTGCCTGGAGTCTCACTAGAAACTACGAGCAGTACTTC.

This clone was recorded once. The genes are TRBV3-1 (or the pseudogene TRBV3-2) and TRBJ1-3; the match to TRBD1 covers 9 bases. Germline V CDR1 and CDR2: LGHDT, YNNKEL (reference sequence). Germline trimming cut 5 bases from V and 1 base from J; bases unmatched to any gene: 6. There are 16 residues in the CDR3. The DNA for the CDR3 is TGTGCCAGCAGCGACCCTGGACAGGGGTCTGGAAACACCATATATTTT. Amino acid sequence: CASSDPGQGSGNTIYF.

This clone has just a few counts. V gene TRBV15 combines with J gene TRBJ2-7; tentative D call: TRBD2 (5 bases). The V end lost 3 bases, the J end lost 3 bases, and 12 bases lay between the germline ends. The CDR3 consists of 14 residues. CDR1 and CDR2 (germline): LNHNV, YYDKDF (reference sequence). The CDR3 loop is CATSSLRDYYEQYF. The CDR3 bases are TGTGCCACCAGCAGCCTCCGGGATTACTACGAGCAGTACTTC.

The J gene is TRBJ2-7, the V gene TRBV18, with D possibly being TRBD2 (6 bases). Trimming stripped 5 bases from V and 0 bases from J, with 11 bases between. The germline gives CDR1 KGHSH, CDR2 LQKENI. The CDR3 length is 14 residues. The chain's CDR3 is CASSSSVSSYEQYF. CDR3 sequence (DNA): TGTGCCAGCTCATCTAGCGTGAGCTCCTACGAGCAGTACTTC.

The CDR3 DNA follows: TGTGCCAGCAGCCTGCAGCGGAGAGGCTACGAGCAGTACTTC. This translates into CASSLQRRGYEQYF. The rearrangement uses TRBV5-6 and TRBJ2-7; possibly TRBD2 for D (5 bases). V gave up 4 bases and J gave up 3 bases, with 14 bases separating them. Germline lookup yields CDR1 SGHDT and CDR2 YYEEEE. This CDR3 has 14 residues.

This sequence joins TRBV7-9 and TRBJ2-1; the D gene is possibly TRBD2 (6 bases). V was trimmed by 3 bases and J by 5 bases, leaving 17 bases between them. The germline V gene has CDR1 SEHNR and CDR2 FQNEAQ (reference sequence). The CDR3 spans 16 residues. CDR3 sequence: CASSFPIGTPNNEQFF. The CDR3 bases are TGTGCCAGCAGCTTTCCGATTGGGACTCCCAACAATGAGCAGTTCTTC.

The gene calls are TRBV5-1 and TRBJ1-2; a weak D match, TRBD1 (6 bases). V lost 4 bases and J 1 base, leaving 14 bases between the germline ends. Germline V lookup: CDR1 SGHRS, CDR2 YFSETQ. The CDR3 has 15 amino acids. The CDR3 DNA is TGCGCCAGCAGCGAAACAGGGCGAAGTAACTATGGCTACACCTTC. This encodes CASSETGRSNYGYTF.

The genes are TRBV5-4 and TRBJ1-1; TRBD1 matches at 9 bases. J was trimmed by 5 bases and V by 5 bases; bases with no gene match: 4. This CDR3 spans 13 amino acids. CDR1 and CDR2 from the germline V gene are SGHNT and YYREEE (reference sequence). CDR3 coding DNA: TGTGCCAGCAGTACGACAGGGGGAACTGAAGCTTTCTTT. This gives the protein CASSTTGGTEAFF.

Regarding this clone: Other DNA sequences in the same sample also yield this CDR3. The chain carries TRBV6-5 and TRBJ2-7, with D perhaps matching TRBD2 (5 bases). V dropped 0 bases and J dropped 3 bases, with 12 bases sitting between them. Germline V CDR1 and CDR2: MNHEY, SVGAGI. The CDR3 is 15 amino acids. CDR3 nucleotides: TGTGCCAGCAGTTACTCGAGATTAGGAGGCTACGAGCAGTACTTC. Protein: CASSYSRLGGYEQYF.

The table lists this clone with many counts. The identical CDR3 is also encoded by other nucleotide sequences in the sample. This chain joins TRBV6-5 and TRBJ2-7, with 8 bases lining up with TRBD1. Looked up from germline, CDR1 is MNHEY and CDR2 is SVGAGI. The CDR3 covers 14 residues. J lost 2 bases, V lost 4 bases, and 4 bases had no gene match. CDR3 sequence: CASSLGQGTYEQYF. CDR3 nucleotides: TGTGCCAGCAGTTTAGGACAGGGAACCTACGAGCAGTACTTC.

The V call is TRBV11-2, the J call TRBJ2-7, with 8 nucleotides matching TRBD1. With 4 bases clipped from V and 4 bases from J, the junction kept 6 bases outside the gene matches. This CDR3 region has 14 residues. The germline gives CDR1 SGHAT, CDR2 FQNNGV. CDR3 protein: CASSWDRRAYEQYF. In nucleotides, the CDR3 is TGTGCCAGCAGCTGGGACAGGCGGGCGTACGAGCAGTACTTC. The full variable domain, its missing parts supplied by reference TRBV11-2 and TRBJ2-7, is EAGVAQSPRYKIIEKRQSVAFWCNPISGHATLYWYQQILGQGPKLLIQFQNNGVVDDSQLPKDRFSAERLKGVDSTLKIQPAKLEDSAVYLCASSWDRRAYEQYFGPGTRLTVT.

This chain joins TRBV2 and TRBJ1-1, with D possibly TRBD1 on 6 matching bases. V gave up 6 bases and J gave up 1 base, with 15 bases separating them. The germline CDR1 and CDR2 sequences are SNHLY and FYNNEI. The CDR3 length is 15 residues. This CDR3 reads CASRADRNPNTEAFF. CDR3 nucleotides: TGTGCCAGCAGGGCTGACAGGAACCCGAACACTGAAGCTTTCTTT. Based on the CDR3 plus reference TRBV2 and TRBJ1-1, the full variable domain is EPEVTQTPSHQVTQMGQEVILRCVPISNHLYFYWYRQILGQKVEFLVSFYNNEISEKSEIFDDQFSVERPDGSNFTLKIRSTKLEDSAMYFCASRADRNPNTEAFFGQGTRLTVV.

CDR3 sequence: CASSLALQGAAGYTF. Written as DNA, the CDR3 is TGTGCCAGCAGCTTAGCTCTCCAGGGGGCGGCTGGCTACACCTTC. This rearrangement joins TRBV7-9 to TRBJ1-2; 8 nucleotides match TRBD1. Germline V lookup: CDR1 SEHNR, CDR2 FQNEAQ (reference sequence). The V gene end was trimmed by 0 bases and the J gene end by 7 bases; junction bases not matched to a gene: 7. This CDR3 has 15 amino acids.

This clone was seen more than once but under ten times. The gene calls are TRBV5-1 and TRBJ1-1; D is uncertain. The germline V and J ends were trimmed by 5 bases and 3 bases, with 11 bases remaining between them. Germline CDR1 and CDR2: SGHRS and YFSETQ. This CDR3 comprises 13 residues. The CDR3 sequence: CASSSVADTEAFF. The CDR3 DNA is TGCGCCAGCAGTAGCGTGGCAGACACTGAAGCTTTCTTT.

The chain joins TRBV7-9 to TRBJ1-1; maybe TRBD1 (5 bases). The CDR3 extends over 14 amino acids. Trimming removed 2 bases from V and 2 bases from J, with 9 bases in between. Germline lookup yields CDR1 SEHNR and CDR2 FQNEAQ (reference sequence). This CDR3 is CASSLNRINTEAFF. CDR3 DNA sequence: TGTGCCAGCAGCTTAAACAGGATCAACACTGAAGCTTTCTTT.